The clone carrying this T cell receptor beta chain has more than one count but fewer than ten. Its cognate antigen is unknown. These data originate in a study of vaccination and CD4 T cells after COVID-19. Losses at the gene ends were 5 bases for V and 0 bases for J; bases not matched to a gene: 10. Germline CDR1 and CDR2: SEHNR and FQNEAQ (reference sequence). The CDR3 totals 17 residues. The Oncomine TCR Beta short-read assay was applied to DNA of cultured CD4+ T cells. MiXCR, run by TCRdb on the PCR reads, gives a single entry per CDR3 protein. Of around 15,000 distinct CDR3 sequences in the sample, 30% to 40% are singletons; the top ten hold roughly 24%. Treatment of the sample: approximately 11-day PBMC culture with coronavirus spike peptide pools or control peptides (ViraFEST assay).

The source was CD4+ T cells from blood, cultured in vitro, collected before SARS-CoV-2 vaccination. The receptor was isolated from a human donor who received a COVID-19 vaccine. The genes are TRBV7-9 and TRBJ1-2; 9 bases align to TRBD1. The CDR3 DNA reads TGTGCCAGCAGCCCCCGGACAGGGGCGCCCTCTAACTATGGCTACACCTTC. Translation: CASSPRTGAPSNYGYTF.